The entry below gives a single TCR beta chain sequence along with its context. The germline V gene has CDR1 LNHDA and CDR2 SQIVND (reference sequence). The CDR3 runs to 14 residues. V was pared by 3 bases and J by 4 bases, with 12 bases between. Two negative PCRs, clearance, or symptom resolution had been documented for recovered Cohort 3 donors. TCRdb's table, derived via immunoSEQ multiplex PCR, lists solely in-frame clones and lacks some. The table shows around 300,000 clones, with 80% to 90% occurring only once. The record originates from a study of blood T cell repertoires in COVID-19. The chain joins TRBV19 to TRBJ1-2; no firm D call. Sequences were obtained from PBMCs or T cells enriched from blood (not recorded which). This sequence was found in a woman aged 18-29 years who had recovered from COVID-19. CDR3 DNA: TGTGCCAGTAGTATCGGTGAATCGGGCTATGGCTACACCTTC. Translating gives CASSIGESGYGYTF.